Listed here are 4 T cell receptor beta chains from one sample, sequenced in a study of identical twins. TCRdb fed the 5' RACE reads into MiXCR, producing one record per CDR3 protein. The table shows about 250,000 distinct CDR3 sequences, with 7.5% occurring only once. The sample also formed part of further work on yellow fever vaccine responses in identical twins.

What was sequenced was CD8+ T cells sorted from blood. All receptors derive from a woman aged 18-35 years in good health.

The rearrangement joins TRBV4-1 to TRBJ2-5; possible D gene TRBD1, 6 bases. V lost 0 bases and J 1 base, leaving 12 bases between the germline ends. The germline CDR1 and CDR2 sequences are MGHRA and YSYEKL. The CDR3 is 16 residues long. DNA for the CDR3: TGCGCCAGCAGCCAAGAGAGGGGGACCCCCCAAGAGACCCAGTACTTC. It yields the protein CASSQERGTPQETQYF.

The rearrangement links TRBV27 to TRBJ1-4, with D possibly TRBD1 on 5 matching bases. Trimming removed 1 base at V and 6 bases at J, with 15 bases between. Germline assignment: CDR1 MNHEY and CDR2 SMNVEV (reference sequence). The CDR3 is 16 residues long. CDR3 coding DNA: TGTGCCAGCAGTTTATTGGCAGGGAGGAGGGATGAAAAACTGTTTTTT. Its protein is CASSLLAGRRDEKLFF.

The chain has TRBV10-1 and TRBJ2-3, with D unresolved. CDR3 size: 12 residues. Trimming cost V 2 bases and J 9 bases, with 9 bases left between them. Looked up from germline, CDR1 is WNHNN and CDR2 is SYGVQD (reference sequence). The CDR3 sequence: CASSEAGPTQYF. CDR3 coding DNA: TGCGCCAGCAGTGAGGCCGGGCCAACGCAGTATTTT.

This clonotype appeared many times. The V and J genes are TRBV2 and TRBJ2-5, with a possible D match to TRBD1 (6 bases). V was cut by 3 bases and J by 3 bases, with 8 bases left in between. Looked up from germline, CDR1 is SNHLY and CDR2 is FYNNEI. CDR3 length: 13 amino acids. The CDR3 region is CASSEGHEETQYF. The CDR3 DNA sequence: TGTGCCAGCAGTGAGGGACACGAAGAGACCCAGTACTTC.